One sample yielded the 8 T cell receptor beta chains listed below, sequenced in a study of blood T cell repertoires in COVID-19. Repertoires were generated with immunoSEQ multiplex PCR, while TCRdb's copy carries only in-frame clones and drops some. The sample gives around 340,000 clones, roughly 90% of which show up once; 0.95% to 1.1% is in the top ten. The sample was PBMCs or T cells enriched from blood (not recorded which). The receptors were sampled from a woman aged 25 to 45 who had been exposed to COVID-19.

The CDR3 DNA follows: TGTGCCAGCAAGGTTACCCCGGGACAGACTAATGAAAAACTGTTTTTT. Its protein is CASKVTPGQTNEKLFF. The chain employs TRBV27 and TRBJ1-4; 7 nucleotides line up with TRBD1. The length of the CDR3 is 16 residues. The V and J ends lost 7 bases and 2 bases, in that order; junction bases with no gene match: 10. CDR1 and CDR2 (germline): MNHEY, SMNVEV (reference sequence). The variable domain in full, completed from reference TRBV27 and TRBJ1-4, reads EAQVTQNPRYLITVTGKKLTVTCSQNMNHEYMSWYRQDPGLGLRQIYYSMNVEVTDKGDVPEGYKVSRKEKRNFPLILESPSPNQTSLYFCASKVTPGQTNEKLFFGSGTQLSVL.

The CDR3 here is CASSSGLSGANVLTF. CDR3 nucleotide sequence: TGCGCCAGCAGCTCGGGACTTTCTGGGGCCAACGTCCTGACTTTC. The genes are TRBV5-1 and TRBJ2-6; D is possibly TRBD2 (6 bases). Germline V gives CDR1 SGHRS, CDR2 YFSETQ. This CDR3 spans 15 amino acids. Trimming pared 3 bases from V and 1 base from J, leaving 8 bases between.

This chain joins TRBV11-3 and TRBJ2-1, with 7 nucleotides matching TRBD1. Germline values: CDR1 SGHNT, CDR2 YENEEA. This CDR3 is 15 amino acids long. V lost 3 bases, J lost 4 bases, and 6 bases stayed unmatched. The DNA of the CDR3 is TGTGCCAGCAGCTTTTTGACAGGGTCGTACAATGAGCAGTTCTTC. This sequence encodes CASSFLTGSYNEQFF.

The V and J genes are TRBV19 and TRBJ2-1; TRBD2 aligns across 8 bases. Germline CDR1 is LNHDA and CDR2 is SQIVND (reference sequence). This CDR3 has 16 amino acids. V lost 1 base, J lost 6 bases, and 8 bases stayed unmatched. As DNA, the CDR3 is TGTGCCAGTAGTATAGGCCCCGGGAGGGCCGGCAATGAGCAGTTCTTC. Translation: CASSIGPGRAGNEQFF.

The chain has TRBV28 and TRBJ2-3; TRBD2 matches 13 bases. The CDR3 has 15 amino acids. CDR1 MDHEN and CDR2 SYDVKM come from the germline V gene. V shed 3 bases, J shed 5 bases, and the junction held 2 bases outside the gene matches. This CDR3 is CASSLTSGRIDTQYF. The CDR3 DNA is TGTGCCAGCAGTTTGACTAGCGGGAGGATAGATACGCAGTATTTT.

The chain uses TRBV27 and TRBJ1-2; D unclear. The V end lost 5 bases, the J end lost 3 bases, and 13 bases lay between the germline ends. CDR3 length: 14 residues. Germline assignment: CDR1 MNHEY and CDR2 SMNVEV (reference sequence). For the CDR3, the DNA is TGTGCCAGCAGTCCACCCAACTCGGACTATGGCTACACCTTC. It codes for CASSPPNSDYGYTF.

The chain links TRBV2 to TRBJ2-7; 9 bases map to TRBD1. Trimming took 4 bases from V and 5 from J; bases not matched to a gene: 6. Germline V gene data show CDR1 as SNHLY and CDR2 as FYNNEI. The CDR3 runs to 14 residues. CDR3: CASSVSDRGDEQYF. In DNA form, the CDR3 reads TGTGCCAGCAGTGTGTCGGACAGGGGCGACGAGCAGTACTTC.

The chain uses TRBV6-5 and TRBJ1-2; 9 nucleotides line up with TRBD1. V lost 6 bases and J lost 6; bases outside the gene matches: 5. Germline V gene data show CDR1 as MNHEY and CDR2 as SVGAGI. This CDR3 is built from 13 residues. CDR3 protein: CASSYRGHDGYTF. The DNA of the CDR3 is TGTGCCAGCAGCTACAGGGGGCACGATGGCTACACCTTC.